A single sample is the source of the 13 T cell receptor beta chains below, sequenced in a study of OX40 agonist ivuxolimab in advanced cancers. The method was immunoSEQ multiplex PCR; TCRdb's version includes in-frame clones alone and lacks a portion of them. The table lists 45,000 to 70,000 clones, 83% of them singletons. The source material was CD4+ or CD8+ T cells sorted from blood, sampled in a trial of the OX40 agonist ivuxolimab. The receptors were gathered from an adult with an advanced solid tumor such as melanoma, head and neck, liver or kidney cancer.

The J gene is TRBJ2-5, the V gene TRBV10-3; maybe TRBD1 (6 bases). Germline V gene sequence: CDR1 ENHRY, CDR2 SYGVKD. The CDR3 extends over 12 amino acids. V was trimmed by 4 bases and J by 4 bases, leaving 7 bases between them. The CDR3 loop reads CAISARGETQYF. CDR3 nucleotide sequence: TGTGCCATCAGTGCCAGGGGAGAGACCCAGTACTTC.

V gene TRBV27 combines with J gene TRBJ2-7; weak D call: TRBD1 (5 bases). CDR3 size: 15 residues. Per germline, CDR1 MNHEY and CDR2 SMNVEV (reference sequence). The germline V and J ends were trimmed by 2 bases and 3 bases, with 14 bases remaining between them. CDR3 DNA: TGTGCCAGCAGTTTAAGGCAGGGAAGAGACTACGAGCAGTACTTC. The encoded protein is CASSLRQGRDYEQYF.

The V gene is TRBV11-2, the J gene TRBJ1-6; no definite D call. The CDR3 covers 13 residues. Germline CDR1 and CDR2: SGHAT and FQNNGV. Trimming took 0 bases from V and 7 from J, leaving 4 bases between them. The CDR3 here is CASSLDQNSPLHF. The CDR3 DNA sequence: TGTGCCAGCAGCTTAGATCAGAATTCACCCCTCCACTTT.

J is TRBJ2-1 and V is TRBV5-1; 13 bases are a match to TRBD2. With V trimmed by 1 base and J by 6 bases, 22 bases remained unmatched. Germline V gene data show CDR1 as SGHRS and CDR2 as YFSETQ. CDR3 length: 22 amino acids. DNA of the CDR3: TGCGCCAGCAGCTTGTTTCCCAGACTAGCGGGAGGTCCGACGCGGGTTAGCAATGAGCAGTTCTTC. This sequence encodes CASSLFPRLAGGPTRVSNEQFF. Variable domain in full (rest from reference TRBV5-1 and TRBJ2-1): KAGVTQTPRYLIKTRGQQVTLSCSPISGHRSVSWYQQTPGQGLQFLFEYFSETQRNKGNFPGRFSGRQFSNSRSEMNVSTLELGDSALYLCASSLFPRLAGGPTRVSNEQFFGPGTRLTVL.

The CDR3 reads CSVRQGDTQYF. CDR3 sequence (DNA): TGCAGTGTCAGGCAAGGAGATACGCAGTATTTT. The chain is built from TRBV20-1 and TRBJ2-3; no clear D. Germline CDR1 and CDR2: DFQATT and SNEGSKA (reference sequence). The CDR3 contains 11 residues. The V end was cut by 7 bases, the J end by 5 bases, with 10 bases between.

The chain has TRBV11-2 and TRBJ1-1; no clear D gene. CDR1 is SGHAT and CDR2 is FQNNGV in the germline V gene. The CDR3 consists of 14 residues. Trimming left V 5 bases short and J 4 bases short, with 14 bases between. The CDR3 nucleotides read TGTGCCAGCAGCCCGAGCCGCGGAGGCACTGAAGCTTTCTTT. Protein sequence: CASSPSRGGTEAFF.

This clone was seen only once. The rearrangement joins TRBV6-6 to TRBJ1-2; 9 nucleotides align to TRBD1. Germline V gives CDR1 MNHNY, CDR2 SVGAGI (reference sequence). The CDR3 consists of 14 residues. V dropped 6 bases and J dropped 6; count of bases not matched to a gene: 8. Here the CDR3 DNA reads TGTGCCAGCAGCCCCTTAGGGACAGGGAATGGCTACACCTTC. Its translation: CASSPLGTGNGYTF.

The chain links TRBV16 to TRBJ2-1, with 9 bases aligning to TRBD1. CDR3 length equals 15 residues. Germline CDR1 reads KGHSY; CDR2 reads FQNENV. V was pared by 4 bases and J by 4 bases, with 5 bases of the junction left unmatched. The CDR3 DNA reads TGTGCCAGCAGCCCCACAGGGGGCGCGTACAATGAGCAGTTCTTC. Translated, it gives CASSPTGGAYNEQFF. The complete variable domain, with remaining parts taken from reference TRBV16 and TRBJ2-1, reads GEEVAQTPKHLVRGEGQKAKLYCAPIKGHSYVFWYQQVLKNEFKFLISFQNENVFDETGMPKERFSAKCLPNSPCSLEIQATKLEDSAVYFCASSPTGGAYNEQFFGPGTRLTVL.

This clone was detected many times. This chain links TRBV6-5 with TRBJ2-2, with D tentatively TRBD1 (5 bases). V lost 6 bases and J 6 bases, leaving 14 bases between the germline ends. The V gene's germline CDR1 is MNHEY and CDR2 SVGAGI. The CDR3 loop spans 14 amino acids. The CDR3 spells CASSLGRFAGELFF. CDR3 DNA: TGTGCCAGCAGCCTGGGGCGGTTCGCCGGGGAGCTGTTTTTT.

The V gene is TRBV5-1, the J gene TRBJ1-4, with 10 bases that match TRBD1. Looked up from germline, CDR1 is SGHRS and CDR2 is YFSETQ. J was trimmed by 8 bases and V by 5 bases; bases with no gene match: 6. The CDR3 has 14 amino acids. CDR3 sequence reads: CASRSGTGEEKLFF. DNA for the CDR3: TGCGCCAGCAGATCCGGGACAGGGGAAGAAAAACTGTTTTTT.

The V gene is TRBV20-1, the J gene TRBJ2-7, with D uncertain. CDR3 length equals 11 residues. The germline CDR1 and CDR2 sequences are DFQATT and SNEGSKA (reference sequence). Between the trimmed V and J ends, which lost 7 bases and 6 bases, there was a span of 13 bases. The DNA for the CDR3 is TGCAGTGTCGGGCCTACCTCCGAGCAGTACTTC. This translates into CSVGPTSEQYF.

This clone has more than one count but fewer than ten. The chain carries TRBV5-1 and TRBJ2-5; TRBD2 might be the D (5 bases). Trimming removed 2 bases from V and 4 bases from J, with 9 bases in between. Per germline, CDR1 SGHRS and CDR2 YFSETQ. CDR3 length: 13 amino acids. The CDR3: CASSFRELETQYF. The CDR3 nucleotides read TGCGCCAGCAGCTTCCGGGAACTAGAGACCCAGTACTTC.

This clone occurred a few times. The J gene is TRBJ2-5, the V gene TRBV11-2, with 11 bases matching TRBD2. CDR3 length equals 16 residues. Germline V gene sequence: CDR1 SGHAT, CDR2 FQNNGV. V was pared by 4 bases and J by 4 bases, with 8 bases of the junction left unmatched. The DNA of the CDR3 is TGTGCCAGCAGCTACAATCCTGGACTAGCGGGAGAGACCCAGTACTTC. Its translation: CASSYNPGLAGETQYF.